Presented here are 28 T cell receptor beta chains from one specimen sequenced in a study of T cell responses to AZD1222 COVID-19 vaccine. Method: immunoSEQ multiplex PCR; TCRdb's copy keeps in-frame clones and lacks some. Counted here are tens of thousands of clones, roughly 90% occurring once; the ten biggest clones make up roughly 8.3%. The sequences come from peripheral blood, collected on day 0 of AZD1222 vaccination. The receptors were gathered from an adult in good health.

V is TRBV7-9 and J is TRBJ2-6; D tentatively fits TRBD1 or TRBD2 (5 bases each). Germline CDR1 reads SEHNR; CDR2 reads FQNEAQ (reference sequence). This CDR3 has 17 amino acids. V was pared by 1 base and J by 1 base, with 11 bases between. The CDR3 is CASSLVGGFSGANVLTF. DNA for the CDR3: TGTGCCAGCAGCTTAGTTGGGGGATTTTCTGGGGCCAACGTCCTGACTTTC.

In regard to this clone: In the same sample, other DNA sequences code for this CDR3. The chain employs TRBV18 and TRBJ1-1; 7 nucleotides line up with TRBD1. Per the germline V gene, CDR1 is KGHSH and CDR2 is LQKENI. After removal of 4 bases from V and 0 bases from J, the junction contained 2 bases not matched to a gene. This CDR3 spans 14 amino acids. The CDR3 is CASSRDSLNTEAFF. The CDR3 DNA reads TGTGCCAGCTCACGGGACAGCTTGAACACTGAAGCTTTCTTT.

V gene TRBV11-3 combines with J gene TRBJ2-3, with a weak D call TRBD2 (6 bases). V gave up 0 bases and J gave up 3 bases, with 10 bases separating them. CDR1 SGHNT and CDR2 YENEEA come from the germline V gene. This CDR3 is built from 15 residues. This chain's CDR3 is CASSLDGSGTDTQYF. DNA of the CDR3: TGTGCCAGCAGCTTAGACGGGAGTGGGACAGATACGCAGTATTTT.

This chain uses TRBV2 with TRBJ1-5, with TRBD1 identical over 9 bases. CDR1 is SNHLY and CDR2 is FYNNEI in the germline V gene. The CDR3 runs to 14 residues. V shed 11 bases, J shed 0 bases, and the junction held 5 bases outside the gene matches. The CDR3 reads CAWTGVYSNQPQHF. The CDR3 nucleotides are TGTGCCTGGACAGGGGTCTATAGCAATCAGCCCCAGCATTTT.

The V call is TRBV5-1, the J call TRBJ2-1; 9 nucleotides agree with TRBD2. Per the germline V gene, CDR1 is SGHRS and CDR2 is YFSETQ. The CDR3 consists of 15 residues. With V trimmed by 0 bases and J by 9 bases, 7 bases remained unmatched. The CDR3 region is CASSLGGGRAGEQFF. The CDR3 DNA follows: TGCGCCAGCAGCTTGGGAGGCGGGAGGGCCGGTGAGCAGTTCTTC.

V and J are TRBV7-2 and TRBJ1-5, with D possibly matching TRBD1 (6 bases). The CDR3 is 14 residues long. The V gene's germline CDR1 is SGHTA and CDR2 FQGNSA. With 4 bases removed from V and 4 bases from J, the gap between germline ends came to 11 bases. The CDR3 spells CASSWTDRNQPQHF. The CDR3 DNA reads as TGTGCCAGCAGCTGGACAGACAGGAATCAGCCCCAGCATTTT.

The chain couples TRBV5-1 to TRBJ2-5; 12 nucleotides line up with TRBD2. V was pared by 0 bases and J by 2 bases, with 2 bases of the junction left unmatched. Germline values: CDR1 SGHRS, CDR2 YFSETQ. CDR3 length equals 16 residues. The CDR3 DNA sequence: TGCGCCAGCAGCTTGGCCCTAGCGGGAGGGCAAGAGACCCAGTACTTC. Translating gives CASSLALAGGQETQYF.

The V call is TRBV10-1, the J call TRBJ1-1, with 12 bases aligning to TRBD1. Germline CDR1 and CDR2: WNHNN and SYGVQD (reference sequence). The trim removed 10 bases at V and 9 bases at J, leaving 15 bases unmatched. The CDR3 loop spans 15 amino acids. CDR3 protein: CATPVRDRGRAKAFF. The CDR3 nucleotides read TGCGCCACCCCCGTCCGGGACAGGGGGCGGGCGAAAGCTTTCTTT.

The chain combines TRBV5-4 with TRBJ1-1; D not certain. The CDR3 is 13 amino acids. V shed 0 bases and J shed 0 bases, with 3 bases lying between them. Germline V lookup: CDR1 SGHNT, CDR2 YYREEE (reference sequence). CDR3 region: CASSLEVNTEAFF. The CDR3 DNA follows: TGTGCCAGCAGCTTGGAAGTGAACACTGAAGCTTTCTTT. The whole variable domain, remainder taken from reference TRBV5-4 and TRBJ1-1, is ETGVTQSPTHLIKTRGQQVTLRCSSQSGHNTVSWYQQALGQGPQFIFQYYREEENGRGNFPPRFSGLQFPNYSSELNVNALELDDSALYLCASSLEVNTEAFFGQGTRLTVV.

The J gene is TRBJ2-1, the V gene TRBV4-3; TRBD1 might be the D (6 bases). V dropped 4 bases and J dropped 0 bases, with 31 bases sitting between them. Germline V gene lookup returns CDR1 LGHNA and CDR2 YSLEER. The CDR3 length is 22 residues. CDR3 amino acids: CASSREVPGTSAVKSSYNEQFF. DNA for the CDR3: TGCGCCAGCAGCCGAGAGGTCCCCGGGACATCAGCCGTAAAGAGCTCCTACAATGAGCAGTTCTTC.

This clone occurred a few times. The chain joins TRBV18 to TRBJ1-1; D may be TRBD1 (6 bases). With 2 bases removed from V and 4 bases from J, the gap between germline ends came to 11 bases. From germline, CDR1 is KGHSH and CDR2 LQKENI. The CDR3 covers 14 residues. The CDR3 reads CASSPTGAGTEAFF. CDR3 in DNA: TGTGCCAGCTCACCAACGGGGGCAGGCACTGAAGCTTTCTTT. Drawing the rest from reference TRBV18 and TRBJ1-1, the complete variable domain is NAGVMQNPRHLVRRRGQEARLRCSPMKGHSHVYWYRQLPEEGLKFMVYLQKENIIDESGMPKERFSAEFPKEGPSILRIQQVVRGDSAAYFCASSPTGAGTEAFFGQGTRLTVV.

This clone was counted a single time. The J gene is TRBJ2-1, the V gene TRBV30; the match to TRBD1 covers 7 bases. Per the germline V gene, CDR1 is GTSNPN and CDR2 is SVGIG (reference sequence). J was trimmed by 5 bases and V by 4 bases; bases with no gene match: 5. The CDR3 contains 13 residues. The CDR3 DNA is TGTGCCTGGAAAGGGACAGCGCACAATGAGCAGTTCTTC. Encoded protein: CAWKGTAHNEQFF.

A few counts support this clone. V usage is TRBV4-2 and J usage is TRBJ1-2; D is undetermined. CDR1 and CDR2 (germline): LGHNA, YNFKEQ. V lost 0 bases and J lost 2, with 10 bases in between. CDR3 length: 15 amino acids. This CDR3 is CASSQEILGNYGYTF. CDR3 in DNA: TGTGCCAGCAGCCAAGAGATATTAGGGAACTATGGCTACACCTTC.

This clone was seen a handful of times. This chain links TRBV21-1 with TRBJ2-7; whether TRBD1, the table's D call, matches the DNA was not checked. TRBV21-1 is a pseudogene segment. The CDR3 has 15 residues. The CDR3 region is CASPKKGRGKSEQYF. CDR3 in DNA: TGTGCCAGCCCCAAGAAGGGCAGGGGTAAATCCGAGCAGTACTTC.

The V call is TRBV29-1, the J call TRBJ1-2; D call uncertain. The CDR3 totals 13 residues. The ends were cut back, 4 bases at V and 3 bases at J, with 12 bases in the middle. Germline V CDR1 and CDR2: SQVTM, ANQGSEA. DNA of the CDR3: TGCAGCGTTGGCCCTGGGTTGGACTATGGCTACACCTTC. Encoded protein: CSVGPGLDYGYTF.

The chain recombines TRBV5-4 with TRBJ1-3; D remains ambiguous. Trimming took off 9 bases at V and 3 bases at J, with 10 bases between the two ends. There are 12 residues in the CDR3. The V gene's germline CDR1 is SGHNT and CDR2 YYREEE (reference sequence). The DNA for the CDR3 is TGTGCCATGACACGCAGTGGAAACACCATATATTTT. It yields the protein CAMTRSGNTIYF.

This clone was seen only once. V and J are TRBV4-2 and TRBJ2-7; 7 bases agree with TRBD1. With V trimmed by 2 bases and J by 1 base, 2 bases remained unmatched. Per germline, CDR1 LGHNA and CDR2 YNFKEQ. The CDR3 is made up of 14 amino acids. CDR3 sequence: CASSQRDSSYEQYF. The CDR3 DNA reads as TGTGCCAGCAGCCAACGGGACAGTTCCTACGAGCAGTACTTC.

The V and J genes are TRBV2 and TRBJ1-1; tentatively, D is TRBD1 (5 bases). Trimming shortened V by 6 bases and J by 0 bases, and 11 bases separated the two germline ends. The CDR3 has 14 residues. CDR1 is SNHLY, CDR2 FYNNEI, per germline. This chain's CDR3 is CASRTTDMNTEAFF. DNA for the CDR3: TGTGCCAGCAGGACGACAGACATGAACACTGAAGCTTTCTTT. Drawing the rest from reference TRBV2 and TRBJ1-1, the complete variable domain is EPEVTQTPSHQVTQMGQEVILRCVPISNHLYFYWYRQILGQKVEFLVSFYNNEISEKSEIFDDQFSVERPDGSNFTLKIRSTKLEDSAMYFCASRTTDMNTEAFFGQGTRLTVV.

The rearrangement uses TRBV7-6 and TRBJ1-6, with 7 bases identical to TRBD1. This CDR3 is 18 amino acids long. Germline values: CDR1 SGHVS, CDR2 FNYEAQ. Trimming at V came to 5 bases and at J to 0 bases, leaving 10 bases not matched to a gene. CDR3 nucleotide sequence: TGTGCCAGCAGCCGAAGGGGGCAGGCGAACTCCTATAATTCACCCCTCCACTTT. Protein product: CASSRRGQANSYNSPLHF.

This clone was observed a handful of times. This chain joins TRBV11-2 and TRBJ2-2; unclear D gene. With 1 base removed from V and 7 bases from J, the gap between germline ends came to 7 bases. The germline V gene encodes CDR1 SGHAT and CDR2 FQNNGV. The CDR3 has 13 amino acids. In nucleotides, the CDR3 is TGTGCCAGCAGCTTAGTTTCGGGCGGGGAGCTGTTTTTT. Translation: CASSLVSGGELFF.

The chain couples TRBV15 to TRBJ2-5, with D unresolved. Trimming left V 5 bases short and J 3 bases short, with 10 bases between. The CDR3 has 13 amino acids. In germline, CDR1 is LNHNV, CDR2 YYDKDF (reference sequence). CDR3 nucleotides: TGTGCCACCAGCTCAACACGAAAAGAGACCCAGTACTTC. This encodes CATSSTRKETQYF.

This rearrangement joins TRBV7-2 to TRBJ1-6, with D tentatively TRBD1 (5 bases). The CDR3 sequence is 15 residues long. Germline V gene data show CDR1 as SGHTA and CDR2 as FQGNSA. Trimming shortened V by 5 bases and J by 0 bases, and 8 bases separated the two germline ends. The CDR3 protein is CASSTRDSYNSPLHF. In nucleotides, the CDR3 is TGTGCCAGCAGCACCAGGGACTCCTATAATTCACCCCTCCACTTT.

V and J are TRBV28 and TRBJ2-2; 7 bases map to TRBD1. The CDR3 is 16 residues long. The germline gives CDR1 MDHEN, CDR2 SYDVKM. Trimming took 5 bases from V and 4 from J; bases not matched to a gene: 10. For the CDR3, the DNA is TGTGCCAGCAGTCTACGGACAGGCCTAATCACCGGGGAGCTGTTTTTT. This translates into CASSLRTGLITGELFF.

This clone has more than one count but fewer than ten. The V and J genes are TRBV7-9 and TRBJ1-2; D not certain. The V end was cut by 5 bases, the J end by 5 bases, with 12 bases between. The germline CDR1 and CDR2 sequences are SEHNR and FQNEAQ (reference sequence). This CDR3 contains 13 residues. CDR3 DNA: TGTGCCAGCAGCCCCTCACACGTTTATGGCTACACCTTC. Residues: CASSPSHVYGYTF. Using reference TRBV7-9 and TRBJ1-2 for the parts outside the CDR3, the full variable domain is DTGVSQNPRHKITKRGQNVTFRCDPISEHNRLYWYRQTLGQGPEFLTYFQNEAQLEKSRLLSDRFSAERPKGSFSTLEIQRTEQGDSAMYLCASSPSHVYGYTFGSGTRLTVV.

This chain links TRBV6-5 with TRBJ1-2; weak D call: TRBD1 (6 bases). V gave up 2 bases and J gave up 8 bases, with 12 bases separating them. CDR3 length: 13 residues. CDR1 and CDR2 from the germline V gene are MNHEY and SVGAGI. The CDR3 protein is CASSYAGGWGYTF. CDR3 DNA sequence: TGTGCCAGCAGTTACGCGGGGGGCTGGGGCTACACCTTC.

This rearrangement joins TRBV15 to TRBJ2-7; 10 nucleotides align to TRBD2. The CDR3 is 19 amino acids. The junction had 13 bases not matched to a gene; V was cut back by 2 bases and J by 0 bases. Germline CDR1 LNHNV, CDR2 YYDKDF (reference sequence). Here the CDR3 reads CATSRRTPSGSLSSYEQYF. The CDR3 DNA sequence: TGTGCCACCAGCAGACGAACCCCTAGCGGGAGTCTCTCCTCCTACGAGCAGTACTTC.

The chain carries TRBV11-2 and TRBJ1-1; the match to TRBD1 covers 9 bases. The germline CDR1 and CDR2 sequences are SGHAT and FQNNGV. The CDR3 loop spans 14 amino acids. Trimming took 5 bases from V and 0 from J; bases not matched to a gene: 1. The DNA of the CDR3 is TGTGCCAGCAGCACAGGGGGCATGAACACTGAAGCTTTCTTT. It is translated as CASSTGGMNTEAFF.

V is TRBV5-1 and J is TRBJ2-5; D is ambiguous. The germline V and J ends were trimmed by 1 base and 2 bases, with 6 bases remaining between them. Germline V gene data show CDR1 as SGHRS and CDR2 as YFSETQ. This CDR3 comprises 13 residues. The CDR3 DNA sequence: TGCGCCAGCAGCTTGAAAGGTCAAGAGACCCAGTACTTC. Protein: CASSLKGQETQYF.